This TCR beta chain emerged from a study of T-cell memory formation after mild COVID-19. There are 15 residues in the CDR3. Germline-derived CDR1 and CDR2 are SGHVS and FQNEAQ. The germline V and J ends were trimmed by 1 base and 6 bases, with 13 bases remaining between them. Overall study findings and caveats: Prior to infection, memory already included some responding clones, suggesting cross-reactive memory joined.

Only a few counts were recorded for this clonotype. What it binds is not known. TCR alpha and TCR beta cDNA libraries carrying sample barcodes and UMIs came from 5'RACE with constant-segment primers. TCRdb re-analysed the 5' RACE reads in MiXCR, keeping a single row per CDR3 protein. The data hold roughly 580,000 distinct CDR3 sequences, with 18% observed a single time. V usage is TRBV7-8 and J usage is TRBJ1-5; D remains ambiguous. Material: PBMCs or a T cell subset sorted from them (not recorded which). The TCR comes from an adult woman who had mild COVID-19 (a few samples of this study predate the infection). Cell type and time point are not known. The chain's CDR3 is CASSLGGYRGQPQHF. DNA for the CDR3: TGTGCCAGCAGCTTAGGAGGGTACCGGGGTCAGCCCCAGCATTTT.